The 3 T cell receptor beta chains in this list originate from one sample, sequenced in a study of human T cells and chemical hapten exposure. TCRdb fed the RACE reads into MiXCR, producing one record per CDR3 protein. The sample shows over 60,000 distinct CDR3 sequences, about 9.4% of them seen only once. The time point here: patch test 2, 6 weeks after DPC sensitization. The treatment denotes: therapeutic diphenylcyclopropenone sensitization with weekly scalp DPC. Here the sequenced sample was whole blood, taken in connection with sensitization to the hapten diphenylcyclopropenone (DPC). Receptor source: a woman aged 50 to 65 with alopecia areata. Some clones in this sample may be carry-over from other donors' samples.

Worth noting for this clonotype: This may come from a read error, since a much larger clone is one base off. The chain has TRBV20-1 and TRBJ1-6; 8 positions match TRBD1. Germline CDR1 reads DFQATT; CDR2 reads SNEGSKA (reference sequence). The CDR3 contains 14 residues. The CDR3 here is CSASRTGPNSSLHF. CDR3 nucleotides: TGCAGTGCTAGCCGGACAGGGCCCAATTCATCCCTCCACTTT.

The table lists this clonotype with many counts. The CDR3 DNA reads as TGTGCCAGCAGTTCTCCCGGGACTATGGGTGAAGAGACCCAGTACTTC. Translation gives CASSSPGTMGEETQYF. The chain links TRBV12-3 or TRBV12-4 to TRBJ2-5; 7 positions match TRBD2. The CDR3 has 16 residues. J was trimmed by 3 bases and V by 4 bases; bases with no gene match: 11.

This clonotype came up many times. The chain combines TRBV6-1 with TRBJ1-2; D perhaps matches TRBD1 (5 bases). V was shortened by 2 bases and J by 4 bases, with 14 bases between the two germline ends. CDR3 length: 15 residues. Germline lookup yields CDR1 MNHNS and CDR2 SASEGT. CDR3 sequence (DNA): TGTGCCAGCAGTGAAACCCAGGGAGAGGCCTATGGCTACACCTTC. It specifies CASSETQGEAYGYTF.